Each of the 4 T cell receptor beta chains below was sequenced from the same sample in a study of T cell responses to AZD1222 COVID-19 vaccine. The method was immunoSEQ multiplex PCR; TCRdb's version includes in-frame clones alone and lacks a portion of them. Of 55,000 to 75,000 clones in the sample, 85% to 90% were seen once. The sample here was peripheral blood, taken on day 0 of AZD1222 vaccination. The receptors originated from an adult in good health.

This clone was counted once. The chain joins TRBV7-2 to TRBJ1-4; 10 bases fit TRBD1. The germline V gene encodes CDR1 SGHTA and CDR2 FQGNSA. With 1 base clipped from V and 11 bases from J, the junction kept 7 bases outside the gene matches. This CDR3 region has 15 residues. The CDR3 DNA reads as TGTGCCAGCAGCTTAGGTGGGACAGGGGCGGTGAAACTGTTTTTT. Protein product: CASSLGGTGAVKLFF.

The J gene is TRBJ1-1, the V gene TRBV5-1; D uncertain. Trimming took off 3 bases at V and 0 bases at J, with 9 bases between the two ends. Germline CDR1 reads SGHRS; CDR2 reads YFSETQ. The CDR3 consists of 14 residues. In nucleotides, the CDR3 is TGCGCCAGCAGCTCGGGGAACATGAACACTGAAGCTTTCTTT. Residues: CASSSGNMNTEAFF.

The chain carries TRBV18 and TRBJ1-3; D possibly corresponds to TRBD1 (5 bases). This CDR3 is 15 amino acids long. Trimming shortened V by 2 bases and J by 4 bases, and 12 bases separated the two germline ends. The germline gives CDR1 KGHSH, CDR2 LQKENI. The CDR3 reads CASSPNYRRGNTIYF. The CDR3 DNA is TGTGCCAGCTCACCAAACTACAGGAGGGGAAACACCATATATTTT.

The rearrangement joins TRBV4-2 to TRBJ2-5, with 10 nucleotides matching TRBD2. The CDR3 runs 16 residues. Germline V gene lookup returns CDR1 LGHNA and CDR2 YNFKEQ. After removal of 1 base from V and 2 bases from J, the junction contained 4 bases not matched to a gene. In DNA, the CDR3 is TGTGCCAGCAGCCAAGCGGTGACTAGCGGGCAAGAGACCCAGTACTTC. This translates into CASSQAVTSGQETQYF.